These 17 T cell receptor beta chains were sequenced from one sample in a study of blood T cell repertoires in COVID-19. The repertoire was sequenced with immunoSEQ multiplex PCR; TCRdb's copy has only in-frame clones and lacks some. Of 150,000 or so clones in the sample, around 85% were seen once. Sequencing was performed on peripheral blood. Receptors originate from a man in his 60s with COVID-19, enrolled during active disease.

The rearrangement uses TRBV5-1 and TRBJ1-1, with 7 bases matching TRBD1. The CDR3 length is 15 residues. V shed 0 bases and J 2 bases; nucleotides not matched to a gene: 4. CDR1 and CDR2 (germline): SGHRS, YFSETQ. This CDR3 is CASSLDRGPNTEAFF. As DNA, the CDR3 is TGCGCCAGCAGCTTGGATAGGGGGCCTAACACTGAAGCTTTCTTT.

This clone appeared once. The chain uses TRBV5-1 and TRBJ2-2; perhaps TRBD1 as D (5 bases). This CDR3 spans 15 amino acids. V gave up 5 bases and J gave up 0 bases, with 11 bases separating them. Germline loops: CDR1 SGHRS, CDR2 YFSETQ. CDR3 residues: CASSRGTSNTGELFF. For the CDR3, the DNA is TGCGCCAGCAGTAGGGGTACTTCGAACACCGGGGAGCTGTTTTTT.

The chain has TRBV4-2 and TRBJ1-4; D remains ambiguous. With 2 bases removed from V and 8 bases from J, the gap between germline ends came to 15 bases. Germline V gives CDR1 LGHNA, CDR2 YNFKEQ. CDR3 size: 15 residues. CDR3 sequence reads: CASSQRPGGGEKLFF. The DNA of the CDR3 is TGTGCCAGCAGCCAACGCCCGGGCGGAGGGGAAAAACTGTTTTTT.

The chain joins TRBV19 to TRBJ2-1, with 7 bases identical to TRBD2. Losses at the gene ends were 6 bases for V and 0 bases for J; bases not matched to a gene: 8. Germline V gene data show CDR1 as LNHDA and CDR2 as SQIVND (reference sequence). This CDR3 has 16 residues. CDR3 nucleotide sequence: TGTGCCAGTAGGGAGGGAGGGGTGAGCTCCTACAATGAGCAGTTCTTC. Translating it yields CASREGGVSSYNEQFF. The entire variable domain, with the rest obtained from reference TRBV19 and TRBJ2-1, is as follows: DGGITQSPKYLFRKEGQNVTLSCEQNLNHDAMYWYRQDPGQGLRLIYYSQIVNDFQKGDIAEGYSVSREKKESFPLTVTSAQKNPTAFYLCASREGGVSSYNEQFFGPGTRLTVL.

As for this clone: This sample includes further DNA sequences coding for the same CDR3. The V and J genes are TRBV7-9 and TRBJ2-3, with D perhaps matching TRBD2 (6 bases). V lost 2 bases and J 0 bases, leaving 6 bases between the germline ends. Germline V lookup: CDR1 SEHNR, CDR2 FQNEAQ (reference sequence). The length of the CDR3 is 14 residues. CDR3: CASSLSGSTDTQYF. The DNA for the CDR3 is TGTGCCAGCAGCTTAAGCGGGAGCACAGATACGCAGTATTTT. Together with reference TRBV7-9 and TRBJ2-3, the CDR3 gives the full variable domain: DTGVSQNPRHKITKRGQNVTFRCDPISEHNRLYWYRQTLGQGPEFLTYFQNEAQLEKSRLLSDRFSAERPKGSFSTLEIQRTEQGDSAMYLCASSLSGSTDTQYFGPGTRLTVL.

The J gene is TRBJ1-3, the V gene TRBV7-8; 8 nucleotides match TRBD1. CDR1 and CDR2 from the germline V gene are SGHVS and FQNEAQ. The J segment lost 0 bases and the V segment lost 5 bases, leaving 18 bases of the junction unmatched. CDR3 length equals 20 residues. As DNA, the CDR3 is TGTGCCAGCAGCACCTACCACAGGGGGAGAATCCGAAACTCTGGAAACACCATATATTTT. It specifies CASSTYHRGRIRNSGNTIYF.

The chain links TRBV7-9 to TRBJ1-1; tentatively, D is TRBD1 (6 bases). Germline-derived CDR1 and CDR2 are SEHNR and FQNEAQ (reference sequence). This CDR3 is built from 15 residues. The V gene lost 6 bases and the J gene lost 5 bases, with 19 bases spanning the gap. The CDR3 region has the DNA TGTGCCAGCAGGACCGAGGGGGGGCTTGGTACTGAAGCTTTCTTT. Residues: CASRTEGGLGTEAFF.

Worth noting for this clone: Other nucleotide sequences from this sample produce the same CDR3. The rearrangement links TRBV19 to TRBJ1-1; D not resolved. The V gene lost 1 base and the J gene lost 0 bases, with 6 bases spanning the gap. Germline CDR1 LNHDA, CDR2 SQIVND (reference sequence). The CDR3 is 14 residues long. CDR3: CASSIGRLNTEAFF. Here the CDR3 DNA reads TGTGCCAGTAGTATAGGGCGGTTGAACACTGAAGCTTTCTTT.

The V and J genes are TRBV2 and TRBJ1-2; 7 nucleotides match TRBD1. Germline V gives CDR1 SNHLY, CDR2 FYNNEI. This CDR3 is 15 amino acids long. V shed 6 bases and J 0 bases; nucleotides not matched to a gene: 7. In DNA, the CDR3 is TGTGCCAGCAGGGGGGGTAGGGGGCCTAACTATGGCTACACCTTC. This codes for CASRGGRGPNYGYTF.

The CDR3 region has the DNA TGTGCCACCAGCAGGGGACCGGGGGGGCAGGGTGAAAAACTGTTTTTT. Its protein product is CATSRGPGGQGEKLFF. The V gene is TRBV15, the J gene TRBJ1-4; TRBD1 is a possible D gene (6 bases). CDR3 size: 16 residues. The V end lost 3 bases, the J end lost 7 bases, and 18 bases lay between the germline ends. The germline gives CDR1 LNHNV, CDR2 YYDKDF (reference sequence).

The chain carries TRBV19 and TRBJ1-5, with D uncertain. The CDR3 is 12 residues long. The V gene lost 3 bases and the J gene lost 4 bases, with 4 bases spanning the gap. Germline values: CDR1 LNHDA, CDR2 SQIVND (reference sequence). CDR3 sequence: CASSIGNQPQHF. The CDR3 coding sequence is TGTGCCAGTAGTATCGGTAATCAGCCCCAGCATTTT.

This chain's CDR3 is CAWGTGAGYTF. Here the CDR3 DNA reads TGTGCCTGGGGGACAGGGGCTGGCTACACCTTC. The chain couples TRBV30 to TRBJ1-2, with 10 bases lining up with TRBD1. V lost 5 bases, J lost 7 bases, and 1 base stayed unmatched. The CDR3 loop spans 11 amino acids. The germline gives CDR1 GTSNPN, CDR2 SVGIG (reference sequence).

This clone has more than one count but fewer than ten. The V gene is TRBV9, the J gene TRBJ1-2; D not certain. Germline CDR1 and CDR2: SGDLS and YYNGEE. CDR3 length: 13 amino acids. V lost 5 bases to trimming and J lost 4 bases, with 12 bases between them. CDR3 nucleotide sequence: TGTGCCAGCAGATTAAATCACAGCTATGGCTACACCTTC. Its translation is CASRLNHSYGYTF.

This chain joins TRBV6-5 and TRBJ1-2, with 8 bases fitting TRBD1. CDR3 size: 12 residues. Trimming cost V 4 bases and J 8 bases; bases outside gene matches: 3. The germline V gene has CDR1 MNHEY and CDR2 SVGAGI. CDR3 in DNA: TGTGCCAGCAGTTCAGGGGGCGCGGGCTACACCTTC. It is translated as CASSSGGAGYTF.

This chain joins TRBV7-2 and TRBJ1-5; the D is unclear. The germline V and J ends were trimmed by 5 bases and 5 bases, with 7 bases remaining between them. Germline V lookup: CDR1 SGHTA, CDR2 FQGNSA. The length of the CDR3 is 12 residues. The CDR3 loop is CASSPVHQPQHF. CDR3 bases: TGTGCCAGCAGCCCGGTACATCAGCCCCAGCATTTT.

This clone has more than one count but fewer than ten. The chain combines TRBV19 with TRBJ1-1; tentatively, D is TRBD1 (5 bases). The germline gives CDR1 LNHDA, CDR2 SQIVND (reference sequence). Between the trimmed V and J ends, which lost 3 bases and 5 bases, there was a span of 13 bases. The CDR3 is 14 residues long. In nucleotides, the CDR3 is TGTGCCAGTAGTATCAAGGGGATCCGGACTGAAGCTTTCTTT. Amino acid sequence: CASSIKGIRTEAFF.

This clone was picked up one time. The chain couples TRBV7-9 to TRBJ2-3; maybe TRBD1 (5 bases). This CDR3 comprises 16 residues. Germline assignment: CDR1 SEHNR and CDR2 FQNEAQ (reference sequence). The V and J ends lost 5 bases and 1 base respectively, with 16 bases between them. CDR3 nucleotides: TGTGCCAGCAGCCTAGATATAGGGGCAGGCACAGATACGCAGTATTTT. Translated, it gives CASSLDIGAGTDTQYF.